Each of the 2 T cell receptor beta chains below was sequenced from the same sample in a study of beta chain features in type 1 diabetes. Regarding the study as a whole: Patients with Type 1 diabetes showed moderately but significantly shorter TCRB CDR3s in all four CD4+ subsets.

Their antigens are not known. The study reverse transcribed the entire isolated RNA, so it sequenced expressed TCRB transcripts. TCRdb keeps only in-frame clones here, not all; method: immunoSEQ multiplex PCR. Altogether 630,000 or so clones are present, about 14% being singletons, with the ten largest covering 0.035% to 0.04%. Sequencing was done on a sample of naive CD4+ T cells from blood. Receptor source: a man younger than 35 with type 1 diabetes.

The CDR3 coding sequence is TGTGCCAGCAGCGCTGCCCCCAGGGGGGACTCACCCCTCCACTTT. Translating gives CASSAAPRGDSPLHF. The rearrangement joins TRBV9 to TRBJ1-6, with 7 bases aligning to TRBD1. Germline trimming cut 3 bases from V and 10 bases from J; bases unmatched to any gene: 10. This CDR3 region has 15 residues. Germline values: CDR1 SGDLS, CDR2 YYNGEE. Full variable domain (missing parts from reference TRBV9 and TRBJ1-6): DSGVTQTPKHLITATGQRVTLRCSPRSGDLSVYWYQQSLDQGLQFLIQYYNGEERAKGNILERFSAQQFPDLHSELNLSSLELGDSALYFCASSAAPRGDSPLHFGNGTRLTVT.

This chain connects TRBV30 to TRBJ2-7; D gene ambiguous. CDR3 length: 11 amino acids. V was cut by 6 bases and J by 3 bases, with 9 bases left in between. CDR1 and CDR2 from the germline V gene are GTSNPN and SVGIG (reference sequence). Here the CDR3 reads CACKTYYEQYF. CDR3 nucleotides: TGTGCCTGCAAAACCTACTACGAGCAGTACTTC.